This TCR beta chain emerged from a study of metastatic and nonmetastatic thyroid tumors. Study-level information: Peripheral blood and tumor or nodule samples from malignant and benign thyroid patients were compared.

V was pared by 5 bases and J by 3 bases, with 23 bases between. Germline CDR1 and CDR2: MNHNS and SASEGT. The CDR3 contains 17 residues. Ahead of thyroid surgery, no patient had received treatment of any kind. In the original workflow: The study took CDR3 differences across clinicopathological groups and made a distant-metastasis classifier for papillary thyroid cancer from them. TCRdb reanalyzed the PCR reads with MiXCR. These V and J calls rely on TCRdb rather than the paper's analysis. The sample yields 33,000 or so clones, around 7% seen once. The sample holds many counts of this clone. Its antigen remains unknown. General observations from the study: Significantly higher TCR beta diversity was reportedly seen in malignant thyroid tumors than benign nodules, in blood and tumor.

The rearrangement links TRBV6-1 to TRBJ2-7, with D tentatively TRBD1 or TRBD2 (5 bases each). This TCR was recovered from a female donor with papillary thyroid cancer or a benign thyroid nodule (not recorded which). Some clones in this sample may be carry-over from other donors' samples. The sequencing sample was made of blood. The CDR3 bases are TGTGCCAGCAGTATGACCGGGACGACTACTGCCCGCTACGAGCAGTACTTC. The encoded protein is CASSMTGTTTARYEQYF.